This T cell receptor (beta chain) was sequenced for a study of cytomegalovirus exposure and HLA in healthy donors (dated by TCRdb to 2016 to 2017). Broadly, across the study: In an earlier analysis of under 600 of the donors, 250 to 350 Gb of sequence data and 120 million or so unique TCR beta sequences from 180 million or so T cells were reported. Roughly five DR-DQ haplotypes were treated as single units for association and clustering because of strong linkage in the cohort. Using immunosequencing, the study profiled T cell repertoires from 640 or so subjects and related those repertoires to cytomegalovirus serostatus. On average, around 230,000 unique TCR beta nucleotide sequences were sequenced per donor among a few hundred genotyped donors of the cohort, with roughly a sixth of those sequences being non-productive. The later analysis used no new phenotypic data to find candidate immune exposures, relying instead on TCR beta sequences and their occurrence across donors. An earlier analysis of 587 of the donors used high-throughput TCR beta sequencing to judge whether each TCR beta V gene segment behaved as functional or pseudogenic. About 300 gigabases of sequencing data and roughly 81 million unique TCR sequences made up an early release that covered nearly 650 HLA-typed donors. The study aimed to test whether cataloging public T cell receptors could reveal signatures of past pathogen exposure. HLA typing covered class I and class II loci at four-digit resolution. Donor age, sex, ethnicity and CMV serostatus were compiled alongside the repertoire data. Among the approximately 400 genotyped donors, roughly 80% belonged to the genetic ancestry cluster associated with self-reported Caucasian donors. A later analysis re-examined previously published TCR beta repertoires from roughly 720 donors and added high-resolution HLA genotyping to investigate patterns of TCR occurrence. In a later genetic analysis, genome-wide SNP genotypes for about three fifths of the roughly 670 donors were used, and that subset was treated as a discovery cohort. Typing coverage differed by locus: A, B, C, DRB1 and DQB1 were typed in about 629-630 donors, DQA1 in 500 to 550, DPA1 in 600 to 610, and DPB1 in 450 to 490. Every discovery cohort repertoire had been produced on one sequencing platform. To predict cytomegalovirus infection status, the study brought together high-throughput TCR immunosequencing, statistical association of individual TCRs with disease status, and machine learning. Along with the roughly 670-subject first cohort, a separate validation cohort of 120 different subjects was used. General study outcomes and caveats: A further reported finding was that TCR beta sequences accurately predicted the HLA-A and HLA-B alleles for most subjects in the first cohort. A later analysis found that most CMV-associated TCR beta chains appeared HLA-restricted, with HLA associations seemingly driven largely by CMV exposure. Most TCR sequences were seen in very few donors, while some public TCRs were found in many individuals. Linkage disequilibrium might explain the correlated functional status among segregating V segments, but an unknown experimental factor could not be ruled out. A later analysis associated 16,951 TCR beta sequences with specific HLA alleles at a false discovery rate of 0.05. A few of the identified cytomegalovirus-associated TCR beta chains were confirmed in vitro to be specific for cytomegalovirus antigens. The classifier was reported to diagnose cytomegalovirus status with high specificity and sensitivity in both the original and validation cohorts. About 17 rarely observed V segments, including chromosome 9 orphons, were excluded from the earlier analysis of approximately 500 of the donors because counts were too low. Only TCR beta chains were sequenced in this cohort, and the absence of alpha or paired-chain data limited detectable features. In a later analysis, the rate of TCR association differed among HLA loci, with DRB1 alleles having the most associated TCRs and HLA-C alleles having the fewest. A cluster of highly shared sequence variants was judged likely to be a technical artifact of the sequencing pipeline. The study gave a list of 150 to 200 TCR beta chains associated with cytomegalovirus. The authors suggested that the approach could potentially be extended to other disease states and immunological phenotypes. Because HLA typing was missing for some donors at each locus, association tests included only the typed subset. The only immune exposure information available for the cohort was CMV serostatus. In a later analysis, HLA-associated TCR beta chains showed more clonal expansion and lower generation probabilities than non-associated chains that were equally common. Some IMGT-functional V segments, including TRBV6-2 and TRBV6-3, could not be told apart with the 87-base-pair reads, so those segments were excluded. Strong co-occurrence of HLA alleles, especially DR and DQ, made assigning TCR associations to individual alleles difficult. Roughly uniform sequencing depth across donors was assumed in presence/absence analyses, although this assumption may not hold. A later analysis reported that several top co-occurrence clusters appeared linked to parvovirus B19, influenza, CMV and Epstein-Barr virus. A later genetic analysis reported fewer N-insertions in productive TCRs among donors in an Asian-associated ancestry cluster than the roughly 700-donor mean. In an earlier analysis of about 600 of the donors, most TCR beta V segments appeared in productive rearrangements about 87% or about 30% of the time, broadly matching IMGT annotations. In a later genetic analysis, a missense DCLRE1C variant was associated with V-gene and J-gene trimming of TCR beta chains, and the association was replicated in an independent cohort.

In total, 500 to 700 healthy bone marrow donors made up the cohort. All cohort members were sampled while nominally healthy, although unrecorded immune exposures were likely present. The donor tested CMV seropositive, placing the donor among the 289 seropositive members of the cohort. A peripheral blood sample was provided by each donor, and peripheral blood mononuclear cells were used for TCR beta sequencing. The Qiagen DNeasy Blood Extraction Kit was used to extract genomic DNA from the blood cell samples. The library was obtained by the immunoSEQ multiplex PCR assay. The multiplex PCR relied on a mix of 60 forward primers for TCR Vbeta segments and 13 reverse primers for TCR Jbeta segments. The CDR3 region of rearranged TCR beta genes was amplified from genomic DNA by a multiplex PCR assay. Amplified TCR beta libraries were sequenced as 87-base-pair reads on the Illumina HiSeq System. The original methods were these. A later analysis tallied around 82 million unique TCR beta chains across the 700 or so repertoires, and around 10 million of those chains were shared by two or more donors. Raw reads were error-corrected and collapsed into unique sequences with a nearest-neighbor algorithm that merged closely related sequences to remove PCR and sequencing errors. To assign V, D and J gene segments, CDR3 sequences were aligned to IMGT reference sequences. Each retained sequence needed at least a six-nucleotide match to both a V gene segment and a J gene segment. Rearrangements were called productive when the CDR3 lacked stop codons and stayed in frame with V and J; all others were non-productive. CDR3 was defined by IMGT convention, running from the second conserved V-encoded cysteine to the conserved J-encoded phenylalanine. In an earlier analysis of just under 600 of the donors, sequences lacking an unambiguous match to a single V gene segment were excluded. An earlier analysis of 587 of the donors called V segments functional above 56.7% productive rearrangements and segregating when the between-donor standard deviation exceeded 5%. To diagnose cytomegalovirus status from the catalog of TCR beta chain sequences, a statistical classification framework was built. In a later analysis, TCR nucleotide sequences were compared against IMGT/GENE-DB human TR gene sequences so that V and J genes could be assigned. Using the TCRdist pipeline, a later analysis assigned CDR3 sequences along with most-parsimonious VDJ recombination scenarios. In a later analysis, each TCR beta chain was defined by its CDR3 amino acid sequence together with its V-gene family, and reads lacking a unique V-gene family were excluded. To address suspected cross-contamination and a sequencing artifact, a later analysis removed 592 highly shared, low-generation-probability nucleotide sequences. In a later analysis, a clonal expansion index was calculated for each public chain from normalized within-repertoire ranks of inferred template counts. In a later analysis, generation probabilities were computed with a VDJ recombination model fitted to out-of-frame rearrangements, and the resulting probabilities were checked against IGoR. Hypergeometric tests were used in a later analysis to score TCR-TCR, TCR-HLA and TCR-CMV co-occurrence, with a repertoire-size bias correction applied to the TCR pairs. A later analysis estimated false discovery rates by permuting HLA or CMV assignments 20 times. In a later analysis, co-occurring TCRs were grouped with DBSCAN, and TCRdist sequence similarity was added when clustering was performed within HLA-allele-positive subsets. Repertoires with fewer than 30,000 or more than 120,000 public chains were left out of co-occurrence clustering, as were four to six repertoires with anomalous nucleotide sharing. TCRdb retrieved this table from immuneACCESS and kept in-frame rearrangements only. Not all clones are present; in checked studies, unresolved V genes account for under half, and no reason is known for the remainder. That table furnishes V, J and clone size, whereas the DNA furnished D and trimming. Within this sample are approximately 180,000 clones, with under 90% of them counted one time only. The ten most abundant clones make up almost 7% of the sample.

Remarks on this clone: No cognate antigen has been identified for it. Base quality data are lacking; no much larger clone is found one base away.

Taken from cysteine to phenylalanine, the CDR3 has 12 residues. Only the CDR3 DNA stays, 36 bases, in frame from base 1. V sheds 2 bases and J sheds 2 bases, leaving 7 bases between their ends. Based on the germline V gene, the CDR1 and CDR2 sequences are SQVTM and ANQGSEA. The sequence links TRBV29-1 to TRBJ2-7, with no confidently assigned D gene. The sequencing input was PBMCs. This TCR was sampled from a young man in good health and CMV-seropositive. The CDR3 in this case is CSVESQAYEQYF. The base sequence is TGCAGCGTTGAAAGCCAGGCCTACGAGCAGTACTTC.